This T cell receptor (beta chain) was identified in a study of OX40 agonist ivuxolimab in advanced cancers. Study-wide results and caveats: Certain nonresponding patients likewise had low normalized T-cell clonal expansion.

Researchers took blood at baseline, on cycle 4 day 1, and on cycle 7 day 1. From germline, CDR1 is MNHEY and CDR2 SVGAGI. The CDR3 has 14 residues. After removal of 4 bases from V and 3 bases from J, the junction contained 5 bases not matched to a gene. Using immunoSEQ multiplex PCR, the repertoire was profiled, and TCRdb retains in-frame clones only, with some absent. The table shows tens of thousands of clones, with roughly 89% occurring only once. In its sample, this clone was seen a few times. Its specificity is unknown. The TCR was taken from an adult with an advanced solid tumor such as melanoma, head and neck, liver or kidney cancer. This chain links TRBV6-5 with TRBJ1-1; 7 bases are shared with TRBD1. This specimen was CD4+ or CD8+ T cells sorted from blood, taken in a trial of the OX40 agonist ivuxolimab. CDR3 in DNA: TGTGCCAGCAGTTTCAGACAGGGACACACTGAAGCTTTCTTT. This sequence encodes CASSFRQGHTEAFF.